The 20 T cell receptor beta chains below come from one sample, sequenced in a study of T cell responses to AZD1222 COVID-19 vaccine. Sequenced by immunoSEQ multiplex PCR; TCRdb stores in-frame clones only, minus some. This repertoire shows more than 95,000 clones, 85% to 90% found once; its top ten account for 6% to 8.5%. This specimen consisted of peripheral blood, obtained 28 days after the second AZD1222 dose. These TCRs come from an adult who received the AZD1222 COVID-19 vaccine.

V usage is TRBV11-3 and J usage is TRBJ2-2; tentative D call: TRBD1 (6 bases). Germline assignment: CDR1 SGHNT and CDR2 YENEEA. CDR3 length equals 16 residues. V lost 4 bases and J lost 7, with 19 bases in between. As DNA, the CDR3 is TGTGCCAGCAGCTCAAGAAGGGGACATCGAGGCGGGGAGCTGTTTTTT. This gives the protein CASSSRRGHRGGELFF. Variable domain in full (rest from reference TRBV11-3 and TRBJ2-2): EAGVVQSPRYKIIEKKQPVAFWCNPISGHNTLYWYLQNLGQGPELLIRYENEEAVDDSQLPKDRFSAERLKGVDSTLKIQPAELGDSAVYLCASSSRRGHRGGELFFGEGSRLTVL.

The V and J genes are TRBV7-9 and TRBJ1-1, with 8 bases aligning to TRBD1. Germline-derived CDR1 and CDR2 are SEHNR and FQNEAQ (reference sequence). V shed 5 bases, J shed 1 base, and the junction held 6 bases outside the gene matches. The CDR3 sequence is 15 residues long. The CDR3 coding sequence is TGTGCCAGCAGCCTGACAGGGGCGGGGAACACTGAAGCTTTCTTT. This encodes CASSLTGAGNTEAFF.

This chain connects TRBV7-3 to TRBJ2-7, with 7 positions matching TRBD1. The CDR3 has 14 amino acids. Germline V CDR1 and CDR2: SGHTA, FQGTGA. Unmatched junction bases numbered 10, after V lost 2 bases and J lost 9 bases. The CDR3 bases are TGTGCCAGCAGCTTACAAGGGGGCGGAGACGGGCAGTACTTC. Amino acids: CASSLQGGGDGQYF. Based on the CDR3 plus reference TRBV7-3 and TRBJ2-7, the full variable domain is GAGVSQTPSNKVTEKGKYVELRCDPISGHTALYWYRQSLGQGPEFLIYFQGTGAADDSGLPNDRFFAVRPEGSVSTLKIQRTERGDSAVYLCASSLQGGGDGQYFGPGTRLTVT.

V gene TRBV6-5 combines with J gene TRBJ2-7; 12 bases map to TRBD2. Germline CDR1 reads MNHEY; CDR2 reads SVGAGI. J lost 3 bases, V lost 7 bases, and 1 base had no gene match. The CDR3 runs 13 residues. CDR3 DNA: TGTGCCAGCATACTAGCGGGGGGCTACGAGCAGTACTTC. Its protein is CASILAGGYEQYF.

The CDR3 nucleotides read TGTGCCAGCAGCCAGATAGGGACAGGAAACACCATATATTTT. Translation gives CASSQIGTGNTIYF. The chain carries TRBV28 and TRBJ1-3, with a tentative D call TRBD1 (6 bases). The CDR3 consists of 14 residues. V dropped 6 bases and J dropped 4 bases, with 13 bases sitting between them. In germline, CDR1 is MDHEN, CDR2 SYDVKM.

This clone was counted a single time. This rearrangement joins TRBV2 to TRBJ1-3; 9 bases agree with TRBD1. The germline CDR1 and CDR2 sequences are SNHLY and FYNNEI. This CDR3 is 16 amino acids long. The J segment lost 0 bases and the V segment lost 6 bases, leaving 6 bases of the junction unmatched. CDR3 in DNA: TGTGCCAGCAGGGGACAGGGCAGGTACTCTGGAAACACCATATATTTT. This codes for CASRGQGRYSGNTIYF.

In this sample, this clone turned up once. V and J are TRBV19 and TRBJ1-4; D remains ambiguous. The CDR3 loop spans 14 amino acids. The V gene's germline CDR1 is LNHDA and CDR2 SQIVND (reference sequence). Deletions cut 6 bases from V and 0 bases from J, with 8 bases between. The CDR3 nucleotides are TGTGCCAGTAGAACAGTCGCAACTAATGAAAAACTGTTTTTT. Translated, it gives CASRTVATNEKLFF. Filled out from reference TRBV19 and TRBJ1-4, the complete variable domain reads DGGITQSPKYLFRKEGQNVTLSCEQNLNHDAMYWYRQDPGQGLRLIYYSQIVNDFQKGDIAEGYSVSREKKESFPLTVTSAQKNPTAFYLCASRTVATNEKLFFGSGTQLSVL.

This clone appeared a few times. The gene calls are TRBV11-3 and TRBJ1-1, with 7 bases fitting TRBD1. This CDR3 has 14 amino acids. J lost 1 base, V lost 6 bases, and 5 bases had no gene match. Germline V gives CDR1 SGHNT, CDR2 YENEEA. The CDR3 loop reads CASRGGIGNTEAFF. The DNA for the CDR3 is TGTGCCAGCAGAGGGGGCATTGGGAACACTGAAGCTTTCTTT. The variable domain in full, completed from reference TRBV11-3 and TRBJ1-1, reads EAGVVQSPRYKIIEKKQPVAFWCNPISGHNTLYWYLQNLGQGPELLIRYENEEAVDDSQLPKDRFSAERLKGVDSTLKIQPAELGDSAVYLCASRGGIGNTEAFFGQGTRLTVV.

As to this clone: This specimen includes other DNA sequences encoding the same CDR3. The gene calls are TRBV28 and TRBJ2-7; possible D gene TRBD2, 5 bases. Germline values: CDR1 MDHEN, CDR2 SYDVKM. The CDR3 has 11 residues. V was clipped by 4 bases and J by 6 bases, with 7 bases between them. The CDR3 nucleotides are TGTGCCAGCAGTTCGGGGTCCGAGCAGTACTTC. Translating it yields CASSSGSEQYF.

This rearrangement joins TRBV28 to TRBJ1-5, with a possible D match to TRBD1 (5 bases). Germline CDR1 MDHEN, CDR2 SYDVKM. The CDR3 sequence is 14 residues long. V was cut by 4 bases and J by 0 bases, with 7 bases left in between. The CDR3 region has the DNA TGTGCCAGCAGTTCCGGACATAGCAATCAGCCCCAGCATTTT. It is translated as CASSSGHSNQPQHF.

CDR3 in DNA: TGTGCCAGCAGCATTGGGACGGCGAACACTGAAGCTTTCTTT. Translated: CASSIGTANTEAFF. V gene TRBV9 combines with J gene TRBJ1-1, with D possibly TRBD1 on 5 matching bases. Per germline, CDR1 SGDLS and CDR2 YYNGEE. The CDR3 consists of 14 residues. Deletions cut 4 bases from V and 1 base from J, with 11 bases between.

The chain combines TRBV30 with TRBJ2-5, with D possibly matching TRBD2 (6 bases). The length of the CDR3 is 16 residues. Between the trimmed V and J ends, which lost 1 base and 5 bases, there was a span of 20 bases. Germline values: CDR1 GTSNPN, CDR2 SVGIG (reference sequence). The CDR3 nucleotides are TGTGCCTGGAGTGCGTCAGCGGGTGTTCAACTGGAGACCCAGTACTTC. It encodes CAWSASAGVQLETQYF.

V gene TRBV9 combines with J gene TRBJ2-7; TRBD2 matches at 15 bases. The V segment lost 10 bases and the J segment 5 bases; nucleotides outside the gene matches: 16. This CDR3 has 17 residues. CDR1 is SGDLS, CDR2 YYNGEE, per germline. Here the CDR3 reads CAGGGFGTSGRSDEQYF. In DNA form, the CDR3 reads TGTGCCGGAGGGGGCTTCGGGACTAGCGGGAGGTCCGACGAGCAGTACTTC. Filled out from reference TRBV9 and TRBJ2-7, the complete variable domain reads DSGVTQTPKHLITATGQRVTLRCSPRSGDLSVYWYQQSLDQGLQFLIQYYNGEERAKGNILERFSAQQFPDLHSELNLSSLELGDSALYFCAGGGFGTSGRSDEQYFGPGTRLTVT.

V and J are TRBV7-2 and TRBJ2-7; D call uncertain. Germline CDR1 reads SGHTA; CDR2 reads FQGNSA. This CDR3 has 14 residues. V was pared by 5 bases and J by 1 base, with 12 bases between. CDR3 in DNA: TGTGCCAGCAGCGACCCCGTGGGTTCCTACGAGCAGTACTTC. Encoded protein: CASSDPVGSYEQYF.

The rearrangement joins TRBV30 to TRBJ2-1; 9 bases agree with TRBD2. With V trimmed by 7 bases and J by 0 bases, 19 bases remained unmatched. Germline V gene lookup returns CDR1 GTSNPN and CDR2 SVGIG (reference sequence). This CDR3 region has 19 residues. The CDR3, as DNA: TGTGCCTCCCTCCTATACCAGCGGGGGCGGGAGGGCTCCTACAATGAGCAGTTCTTC. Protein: CASLLYQRGREGSYNEQFF.

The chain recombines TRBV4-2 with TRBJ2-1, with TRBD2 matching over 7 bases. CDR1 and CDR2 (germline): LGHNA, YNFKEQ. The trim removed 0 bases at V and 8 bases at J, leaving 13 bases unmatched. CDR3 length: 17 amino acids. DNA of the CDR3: TGTGCCAGCAGCCAAGATCTAGGCGGGAGTCTTTTCTATGAGCAGTTCTTC. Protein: CASSQDLGGSLFYEQFF.

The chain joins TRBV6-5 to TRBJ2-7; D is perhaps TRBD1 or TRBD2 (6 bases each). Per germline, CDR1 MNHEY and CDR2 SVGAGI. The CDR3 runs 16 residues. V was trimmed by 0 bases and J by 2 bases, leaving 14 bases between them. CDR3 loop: CASSYSNRGRTYEQYF. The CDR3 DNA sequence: TGTGCCAGCAGTTACTCGAATCGGGGGCGAACCTACGAGCAGTACTTC.

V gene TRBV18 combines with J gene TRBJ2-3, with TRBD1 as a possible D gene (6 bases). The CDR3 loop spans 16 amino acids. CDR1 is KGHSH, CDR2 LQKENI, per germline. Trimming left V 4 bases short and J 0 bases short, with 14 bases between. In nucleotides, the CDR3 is TGTGCCAGCTCACTATACCAGGGGCTGAGCACAGATACGCAGTATTTT. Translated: CASSLYQGLSTDTQYF.

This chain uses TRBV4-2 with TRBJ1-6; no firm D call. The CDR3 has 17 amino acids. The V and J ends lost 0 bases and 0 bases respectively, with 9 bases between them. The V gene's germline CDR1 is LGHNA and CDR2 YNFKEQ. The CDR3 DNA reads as TGTGCCAGCAGCCAAGATTTGACGAGCTCCTATAATTCACCCCTCCACTTT. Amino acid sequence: CASSQDLTSSYNSPLHF.

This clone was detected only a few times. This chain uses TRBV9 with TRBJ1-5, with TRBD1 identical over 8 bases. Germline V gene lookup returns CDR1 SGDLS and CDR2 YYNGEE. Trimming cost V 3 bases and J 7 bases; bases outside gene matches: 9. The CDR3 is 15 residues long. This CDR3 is CASSAGGQGGQPQHF. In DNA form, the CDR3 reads TGTGCCAGCAGCGCGGGCGGACAGGGCGGCCAGCCCCAGCATTTT.